The next 26 T cell receptor beta chains were all read from a single sample in a study of blood T cells in healthy people across ages. It was with a sample-barcoded 5' primer and a J-beta primer mix that a second PCR of roughly 7 to 11 cycles was run. MiXCR, run by TCRdb on the 5' RACE reads, gives a single entry per CDR3 protein. The table lists over 1,500,000 distinct CDR3 sequences, 49% of them singletons, with approximately 2% in the top ten. Sequenced input: blood. All receptors come from a woman between 35 and 50 years old in good health.

This clonotype was recorded a few times. The chain recombines TRBV28 with TRBJ2-5; 11 bases fit TRBD2. V lost 6 bases, J lost 4 bases, and 10 bases stayed unmatched. Germline V CDR1 and CDR2: MDHEN, SYDVKM. The length of the CDR3 is 16 residues. CDR3 loop: CASRSPSGGSGETQYF. The CDR3 DNA reads as TGTGCCAGCAGATCTCCTAGCGGGGGGTCGGGAGAGACCCAGTACTTC.

The chain employs TRBV2 and TRBJ2-1; TRBD1 aligns across 7 bases. CDR3 size: 19 residues. The germline V gene encodes CDR1 SNHLY and CDR2 FYNNEI. The V and J ends lost 0 bases and 5 bases, in that order; junction bases with no gene match: 16. In DNA form, the CDR3 reads TGTGCCAGCAGTGAAGCATTAGGGACAGCTTCATCTAGGAACAATGAGCAGTTCTTC. Translation: CASSEALGTASSRNNEQFF.

The chain carries TRBV29-1 and TRBJ2-3, with D tentatively TRBD1 or TRBD2 (5 bases each). V lost 3 bases and J lost 5, with 9 bases in between. The CDR3 sequence is 12 residues long. CDR1 is SQVTM, CDR2 ANQGSEA, per germline. The CDR3 loop reads CSVDRERDTQYF. The CDR3, as DNA: TGCAGCGTTGACAGGGAGAGAGATACGCAGTATTTT.

The chain joins TRBV15 to TRBJ2-5; 12 positions agree with TRBD2. From germline, CDR1 is LNHNV and CDR2 YYDKDF (reference sequence). The CDR3 is 16 amino acids. V shed 1 base and J 2 bases; nucleotides not matched to a gene: 2. CDR3 bases: TGTGCCACCAGCAGAGCCGGGACTAGCGGGCAAGAGACCCAGTACTTC. Its protein is CATSRAGTSGQETQYF. The full variable domain, in which reference TRBV15 and TRBJ2-5 provide the parts outside the CDR3, is DAMVIQNPRYQVTQFGKPVTLSCSQTLNHNVMYWYQQKSSQAPKLLFHYYDKDFNNEADTPDNFQSRRPNTSFCFLDIRSPGLGDTAMYLCATSRAGTSGQETQYFGPGTRLLVL.

The rearrangement uses TRBV6-5 and TRBJ1-1; D not certain. Germline CDR1 and CDR2: MNHEY and SVGAGI. This CDR3 contains 12 residues. Trimming took 5 bases from V and 6 from J, leaving 10 bases between them. The CDR3 loop reads CASSLQGSEAFF. The CDR3 nucleotides are TGTGCCAGCAGTCTACAAGGGTCTGAAGCTTTCTTT.

The J gene is TRBJ2-1, the V gene TRBV11-2; 12 bases align to TRBD1. The junction had 4 bases not matched to a gene; V was cut back by 6 bases and J by 4 bases. Germline CDR1 and CDR2: SGHAT and FQNNGV. The CDR3 extends over 15 amino acids. The CDR3 DNA follows: TGTGCCAGCAGACGGGACAGGGGGCGTTACAATGAGCAGTTCTTC. Translation: CASRRDRGRYNEQFF.

The chain uses TRBV7-9 and TRBJ2-7, with unresolved D. Germline lookup yields CDR1 SEHNR and CDR2 FQNEAQ (reference sequence). V was trimmed by 4 bases and J by 0 bases, leaving 13 bases between them. This CDR3 region has 15 residues. CDR3 coding DNA: TGTGCCAGCAGCTCGCGGTCGTCCCCCTCCTACGAGCAGTACTTC. Translation: CASSSRSSPSYEQYF.

This clonotype was counted only a few times. The genes are TRBV10-3 and TRBJ1-6, with 8 bases fitting TRBD1. This CDR3 has 14 amino acids. From germline, CDR1 is ENHRY and CDR2 SYGVKD. V dropped 5 bases and J dropped 10; count of bases not matched to a gene: 7. The CDR3 bases are TGTGCCATCAGTCGACAGGGGAGAGAGTCACCCCTCCACTTT. Translated: CAISRQGRESPLHF.

J is TRBJ2-4 and V is TRBV13; 7 bases map to TRBD1. The J call may not be correct, given that the DNA end is closer to TRBJ2-7. Looked up from germline, CDR1 is PRHDT and CDR2 is FYEKMQ (reference sequence). The CDR3 has 16 residues. CDR3 in DNA: TGTGCCAGCAGCGGCGTACTGACAGGGTCTGCCTACGAGCAGTACTTC. Protein: CASSGVLTGSAYEQYF.

This chain connects TRBV4-1 to TRBJ2-7, with 10 bases fitting TRBD2. The end of the DNA is better explained by TRBJ2-5, so the J call may be wrong. Germline CDR1 and CDR2: MGHRA and YSYEKL. This CDR3 has 17 amino acids. CDR3 sequence: CASSQAEASGSQETQYF. CDR3 in DNA: TGCGCCAGCAGCCAAGCAGAGGCTAGCGGGAGCCAAGAGACCCAGTACTTC.

The J gene is TRBJ2-1, the V gene TRBV7-3; possible D gene TRBD1, 5 bases. The CDR3 is made up of 14 amino acids. In germline, CDR1 is SGHTA, CDR2 FQGTGA. With 2 bases removed from V and 6 bases from J, the gap between germline ends came to 11 bases. CDR3 in amino acids: CASSLDSEANEQFF. DNA of the CDR3: TGTGCCAGCAGCTTAGACAGTGAAGCCAATGAGCAGTTCTTC.

This clonotype was seen just once. The chain uses TRBV5-1 and TRBJ1-1, with D hard to call. Germline V gene data show CDR1 as SGHRS and CDR2 as YFSETQ. Trimming removed 4 bases at V and 0 bases at J, with 10 bases between. The CDR3 runs to 14 residues. The CDR3 DNA sequence: TGCGCCAGCAGCGCAGTAGTAATGAACACTGAAGCTTTCTTT. This codes for CASSAVVMNTEAFF.

This clonotype has at least ten counts. The J gene is TRBJ2-7, the V gene TRBV7-2; D unclear. V was pared by 5 bases and J by 0 bases, with 11 bases between. Germline V lookup: CDR1 SGHTA, CDR2 FQGNSA. CDR3 length: 14 residues. In DNA, the CDR3 is TGTGCCAGCAGCCAGGTCTTTAGCTCCTACGAGCAGTACTTC. Amino acid sequence: CASSQVFSSYEQYF.

This chain joins TRBV7-3 and TRBJ1-6; TRBD1 aligns across 7 bases. Germline V lookup: CDR1 SGHTA, CDR2 FQGTGA. The CDR3 contains 16 residues. The trim removed 6 bases at V and 9 bases at J, leaving 14 bases unmatched. The CDR3 loop is CASSQDRQGIGSPLHF. The CDR3 DNA sequence: TGTGCCAGCAGTCAAGATCGACAGGGAATAGGTTCACCCCTCCACTTT.

This chain uses TRBV10-3 with TRBJ1-2; D possibly corresponds to TRBD1 (5 bases). Germline values: CDR1 ENHRY, CDR2 SYGVKD. This CDR3 has 14 residues. Trimming shortened V by 4 bases and J by 8 bases, and 17 bases separated the two germline ends. CDR3 nucleotide sequence: TGTGCCATCAGTGCCATGGGGGAACGAGGGGGCTACACCTTC. Amino acid sequence: CAISAMGERGGYTF.

This chain joins TRBV20-1 and TRBJ1-6; no clear D gene. The V gene's germline CDR1 is DFQATT and CDR2 SNEGSKA (reference sequence). This CDR3 spans 15 amino acids. The ends were cut back, 4 bases at V and 5 bases at J, with 15 bases in the middle. The chain's CDR3 is CSAIPTDGNNSPLHF. Here the CDR3 DNA reads TGCAGTGCTATCCCCACGGACGGTAATAATTCACCCCTCCACTTT.

The V call is TRBV24-1, the J call TRBJ1-2, with a tentative D call TRBD1 (5 bases). The V and J ends lost 5 bases and 7 bases respectively, with 13 bases between them. This CDR3 is 13 amino acids long. Germline-derived CDR1 and CDR2 are KGHDR and SFDVKD. The CDR3 DNA follows: TGTGCCACCAGTGGCTCGACGAGGGGTGGCTACACCTTC. This encodes CATSGSTRGGYTF.

The chain recombines TRBV20-1 with TRBJ2-7, with a tentative D call TRBD2 (6 bases). In germline, CDR1 is DFQATT, CDR2 SNEGSKA (reference sequence). This CDR3 comprises 14 residues. The V gene lost 0 bases and the J gene lost 3 bases, with 12 bases spanning the gap. As DNA, the CDR3 is TGCAGTGCTAGAGACGGGGGTAAGGACTACGAGCAGTACTTC. Translating gives CSARDGGKDYEQYF.

The chain is built from TRBV27 and TRBJ1-4; D uncertain. Germline loops: CDR1 MNHEY, CDR2 SMNVEV (reference sequence). With 2 bases removed from V and 8 bases from J, the gap between germline ends came to 12 bases. CDR3 length: 14 residues. This CDR3 is CASSLAEVKEKLFF. As DNA, the CDR3 is TGTGCCAGCAGTTTAGCCGAGGTGAAGGAAAAACTGTTTTTT.

This clonotype was observed a few times. The V and J genes are TRBV7-2 and TRBJ2-1, with 9 bases that match TRBD1. The CDR3 runs to 16 residues. Trimming took 1 base from V and 9 from J; bases not matched to a gene: 10. Germline V lookup: CDR1 SGHTA, CDR2 FQGNSA. CDR3 in amino acids: CASSLGPGQGRGEQFF. In DNA form, the CDR3 reads TGTGCCAGCAGCTTAGGTCCGGGACAGGGAAGGGGTGAGCAGTTCTTC.

The V call is TRBV30, the J call TRBJ1-2, with D unresolved. V lost 4 bases to trimming and J lost 1 base, with 1 base between them. The V gene's germline CDR1 is GTSNPN and CDR2 SVGIG (reference sequence). This CDR3 comprises 10 residues. The CDR3 region is CAWNNYGYTF. CDR3 nucleotides: TGTGCCTGGAATAACTATGGCTACACCTTC.

In this sample, this clonotype turned up a few times. V is TRBV20-1 and J is TRBJ2-7, with 8 bases fitting TRBD1. CDR3 length equals 13 residues. V was clipped by 5 bases and J by 4 bases; unmatched bases: 7. Germline V gene lookup returns CDR1 DFQATT and CDR2 SNEGSKA (reference sequence). The chain's CDR3 is CSAGTGGYYEQYF. CDR3 nucleotides: TGCAGTGCTGGGACAGGCGGGTATTACGAGCAGTACTTC.

In DNA, the CDR3 is TGCGCCAGCAGCTCGGACAGGGCTCATGGCTACACCTTC. This translates into CASSSDRAHGYTF. V is TRBV5-1 and J is TRBJ1-2; TRBD1 matches 8 bases. V gave up 3 bases and J gave up 6 bases; unmatched junction bases: 4. Germline values: CDR1 SGHRS, CDR2 YFSETQ. The CDR3 spans 13 residues.

The chain employs TRBV5-1 and TRBJ2-6, with 7 nucleotides matching TRBD2. From germline, CDR1 is SGHRS and CDR2 YFSETQ. Unmatched junction bases numbered 10, after V lost 4 bases and J lost 0 bases. CDR3 size: 18 residues. CDR3 nucleotides: TGCGCCAGCAGCCAAACCGGGACTACTCCCTCTGGGGCCAACGTCCTGACTTTC. Translating gives CASSQTGTTPSGANVLTF.

The chain uses TRBV28 and TRBJ1-1; no firm D call. Per the germline V gene, CDR1 is MDHEN and CDR2 is SYDVKM. V lost 6 bases and J 4 bases, leaving 18 bases between the germline ends. This CDR3 has 15 amino acids. CDR3 region: CASSRAPGERTEAFF. The CDR3 DNA is TGTGCCAGCAGCCGGGCACCAGGAGAACGCACTGAAGCTTTCTTT.

This clonotype appeared a few times. The V and J genes are TRBV5-1 and TRBJ2-5, with D possibly being TRBD2 (6 bases). Gene TRBJ2-7 matches the end of the DNA better, so the J call may be wrong. Germline loops: CDR1 SGHRS, CDR2 YFSETQ. The CDR3 loop spans 15 amino acids. The CDR3 loop reads CASSLQGLETYEQYF. The CDR3 DNA follows: TGCGCCAGCAGCTTGCAGGGACTGGAAACCTACGAGCAGTACTTC.